One and the same sample provided the 10 T cell receptor beta chains below, sequenced in a study of T cell responses to AZD1222 COVID-19 vaccine. Sequencing was performed with immunoSEQ multiplex PCR; in TCRdb, only in-frame clones are kept and a portion is missing. The profile covers 100,000 to 150,000 clones, with under 90% appearing a single time and just under 6.5% taken by the ten largest. The sample was peripheral blood, taken on day 0 of AZD1222 vaccination. These receptors came from an adult in good health.

The V call is TRBV5-1, the J call TRBJ2-2; no firm D call. V was trimmed by 1 base and J by 0 bases, leaving 7 bases between them. Looked up from germline, CDR1 is SGHRS and CDR2 is YFSETQ. There are 15 residues in the CDR3. As DNA, the CDR3 is TGCGCCAGCAGCTTGTTCGCGGCGAACACCGGGGAGCTGTTTTTT. It is translated as CASSLFAANTGELFF. Together with reference TRBV5-1 and TRBJ2-2, the CDR3 gives the full variable domain: KAGVTQTPRYLIKTRGQQVTLSCSPISGHRSVSWYQQTPGQGLQFLFEYFSETQRNKGNFPGRFSGRQFSNSRSEMNVSTLELGDSALYLCASSLFAANTGELFFGEGSRLTVL.

The gene calls are TRBV6-5 and TRBJ1-1; weak D call: TRBD1 (6 bases). Germline values: CDR1 MNHEY, CDR2 SVGAGI. There are 14 residues in the CDR3. Between the trimmed V and J ends, which lost 4 bases and 3 bases, there was a span of 12 bases. This chain's CDR3 is CASSSRGAYTEAFF. CDR3 coding DNA: TGTGCCAGCAGTTCTCGGGGGGCCTACACTGAAGCTTTCTTT.

The chain combines TRBV5-1 with TRBJ1-1; D is ambiguous. Deletions cut 2 bases from V and 0 bases from J, with 5 bases between. This CDR3 comprises 13 residues. Germline V CDR1 and CDR2: SGHRS, YFSETQ. CDR3 bases: TGCGCCAGCAGCTTAGGCATGAACACTGAAGCTTTCTTT. Its protein is CASSLGMNTEAFF.

The chain joins TRBV30 to TRBJ1-4, with a possible D match to TRBD1 (5 bases). The CDR3 has 14 residues. The V end lost 3 bases, the J end lost 8 bases, and 16 bases lay between the germline ends. In germline, CDR1 is GTSNPN, CDR2 SVGIG (reference sequence). Here the CDR3 DNA reads TGTGCCTGGAGGGAAGCTTGGGGGAAAGAAAAACTGTTTTTT. Protein sequence: CAWREAWGKEKLFF.

The J gene is TRBJ2-2, the V gene TRBV7-9; TRBD1 matches 8 bases. V lost 5 bases to trimming and J lost 1 base; unmatched junction nucleotides: 6. Germline V lookup: CDR1 SEHNR, CDR2 FQNEAQ (reference sequence). The CDR3 contains 16 residues. DNA of the CDR3: TGTGCCAGCAGCCCCGGACAGGGTTTGAACACCGGGGAGCTGTTTTTT. Its protein product is CASSPGQGLNTGELFF.

This chain joins TRBV7-9 and TRBJ2-7; possibly TRBD1 or TRBD2 for D (5 bases each). This CDR3 has 15 amino acids. In germline, CDR1 is SEHNR, CDR2 FQNEAQ (reference sequence). The V gene lost 5 bases and the J gene lost 5 bases, with 19 bases spanning the gap. The CDR3 bases are TGTGCCAGCAGCGCCCGGGACGACGAAATTCACGAGCAGTACTTC. Encoded protein: CASSARDDEIHEQYF.

The rearrangement joins TRBV29-1 to TRBJ1-2, with D possibly being TRBD1 (6 bases). Trimming took 4 bases from V and 5 from J, leaving 11 bases between them. Germline values: CDR1 SQVTM, CDR2 ANQGSEA. There are 12 residues in the CDR3. The CDR3 nucleotides are TGCAGCGTTGGGACAGATCTTTATGGCTACACCTTC. This sequence encodes CSVGTDLYGYTF.

This clone was seen at least ten times. This rearrangement joins TRBV3-1 (or the pseudogene TRBV3-2) to TRBJ2-7; 9 nucleotides line up with TRBD2. CDR1 LGHDT and CDR2 YNNKEL come from the germline V gene (reference sequence). The V segment lost 4 bases and the J segment 1 base; nucleotides outside the gene matches: 8. This CDR3 spans 16 amino acids. The CDR3 nucleotides read TGTGCCAGCAGCCGCTCGGGAGCGGGGGGTTCCTACGAGCAGTACTTC. Amino acids: CASSRSGAGGSYEQYF.

The chain joins TRBV7-2 to TRBJ2-1; 9 bases line up with TRBD2. In germline, CDR1 is SGHTA, CDR2 FQGNSA. Trimming removed 5 bases from V and 7 bases from J; junction bases left unmatched: 15. The CDR3 extends over 17 amino acids. The CDR3: CASSTSGLAQVGNEQFF. DNA of the CDR3: TGTGCCAGCAGCACGTCCGGACTAGCGCAGGTAGGGAATGAGCAGTTCTTC.

The chain has TRBV30 and TRBJ2-2; a possible D gene is TRBD2 (6 bases). This CDR3 has 14 residues. Deletions cut 1 base from V and 1 base from J, with 7 bases between. The germline CDR1 and CDR2 sequences are GTSNPN and SVGIG (reference sequence). The CDR3 loop is CAWSARGNTGELFF. In nucleotides, the CDR3 is TGTGCCTGGAGTGCGCGGGGGAACACCGGGGAGCTGTTTTTT.